This record looks at one TCR beta chain sequence and its context. Its specificity is unknown. This entry belongs to a study of metastatic and nonmetastatic thyroid tumors. Study-level background: Samples came from malignant and benign thyroid patients, and repertoires were compared across blood and tumor or nodule tissue. Study results and caveats: The study reportedly found significantly higher TCR beta diversity in malignant thyroid tumors than benign nodules, in blood and tumor.

Original processing methods: The study's classifier, a distant-metastasis tool for papillary thyroid cancer, was built using CDR3 differences across clinicopathological groups. TCRdb re-analyzed the PCR reads using MiXCR. TCRdb's processing, not the authors' own work, is the source of the V and J calls. The sample contains 32,000 or so clones, approximately 18% of which appear only once. There were no patients who had received any treatment before thyroid surgery. This CDR3 comprises 14 residues. Looked up from germline, CDR1 is LNHDA and CDR2 is SQIVND (reference sequence). Deletions cut 7 bases from V and 4 bases from J, with 14 bases between.

The receptor comes from a male donor with papillary thyroid cancer or a benign thyroid nodule (not recorded which). Some clones in this sample may be carry-over from other donors' samples. The sequenced sample consisted of blood. The chain joins TRBV19 to TRBJ1-5; D call uncertain. CDR3 DNA sequence: TGTGCCAGTAACAACGCTGGAGGAAATCAGCCCCAGCATTTT. It specifies CASNNAGGNQPQHF. Full variable domain (outside the CDR3, taken from reference TRBV19 and TRBJ1-5): DGGITQSPKYLFRKEGQNVTLSCEQNLNHDAMYWYRQDPGQGLRLIYYSQIVNDFQKGDIAEGYSVSREKKESFPLTVTSAQKNPTAFYLCASNNAGGNQPQHFGDGTRLSIL.